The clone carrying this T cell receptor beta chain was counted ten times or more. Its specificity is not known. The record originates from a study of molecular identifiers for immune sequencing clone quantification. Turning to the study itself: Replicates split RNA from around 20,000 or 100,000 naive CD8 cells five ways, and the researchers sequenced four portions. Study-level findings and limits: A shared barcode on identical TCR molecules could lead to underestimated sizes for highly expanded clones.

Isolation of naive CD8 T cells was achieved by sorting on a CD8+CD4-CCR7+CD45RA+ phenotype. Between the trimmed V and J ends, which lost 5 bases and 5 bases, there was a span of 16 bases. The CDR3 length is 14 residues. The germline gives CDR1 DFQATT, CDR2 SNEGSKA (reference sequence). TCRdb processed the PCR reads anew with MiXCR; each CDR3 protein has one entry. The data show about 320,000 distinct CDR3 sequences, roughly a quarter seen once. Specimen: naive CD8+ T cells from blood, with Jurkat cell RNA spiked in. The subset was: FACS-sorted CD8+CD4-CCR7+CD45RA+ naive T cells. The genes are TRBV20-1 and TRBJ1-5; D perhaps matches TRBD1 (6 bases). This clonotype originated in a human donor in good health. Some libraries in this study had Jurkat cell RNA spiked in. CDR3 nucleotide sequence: TGCAGTGCTTCCCTAACAGGGAAACATCAGCCCCAGCATTTT. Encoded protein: CSASLTGKHQPQHF.